Each of the 29 T cell receptor beta chains below was sequenced from the same sample in a study of blood T cells in healthy people across ages. PCR was performed a second time for about 7 to 12 cycles using a sample-barcoded 5' primer and a J-beta primer mix. TCRdb passed the 5' RACE reads through MiXCR, listing each CDR3 protein once. The sample yields about 400,000 distinct CDR3 sequences, approximately 47% seen once. The material sequenced was blood. All receptors come from a man between 60 and 75 years old in good health.

V and J are TRBV20-1 and TRBJ1-2; D perhaps matches TRBD1 (6 bases). Trimming removed 6 bases from V and 2 bases from J, with 19 bases in between. The germline V gene has CDR1 DFQATT and CDR2 SNEGSKA (reference sequence). The CDR3 covers 15 residues. DNA of the CDR3: TGCAGTGCAGTACGGAGGGGGAACTTAAACTATGGCTACACCTTC. Translating it yields CSAVRRGNLNYGYTF.

This chain joins TRBV20-1 and TRBJ2-7, with D possibly being TRBD2 (5 bases). The germline gives CDR1 DFQATT, CDR2 SNEGSKA (reference sequence). The CDR3 runs to 12 residues. The germline V and J ends were trimmed by 6 bases and 7 bases, with 16 bases remaining between them. Here the CDR3 DNA reads TGCAGTGCAGGTGCCGCCCGGAGGGAGCAGTACTTC. Translated: CSAGAARREQYF.

This chain connects TRBV14 to TRBJ2-5; 8 positions agree with TRBD1. V shed 3 bases, J shed 3 bases, and the junction held 6 bases outside the gene matches. In germline, CDR1 is SGHDN, CDR2 FVKESK. CDR3 length: 15 amino acids. CDR3 bases: TGTGCCAGCAGCCACGGATACAGGGGGGAAGAGACCCAGTACTTC. This sequence encodes CASSHGYRGEETQYF. The variable domain in full, completed from reference TRBV14 and TRBJ2-5, reads EAGVTQFPSHSVIEKGQTVTLRCDPISGHDNLYWYRRVMGKEIKFLLHFVKESKQDESGMPNNRFLAERTGGTYSTLKVQPAELEDSGVYFCASSHGYRGEETQYFGPGTRLLVL.

The CDR3 sequence: CAISESRRIGSYEQYF. The CDR3 DNA follows: TGTGCCATCAGTGAGTCGAGGCGTATCGGCAGCTACGAGCAGTACTTC. The chain employs TRBV10-3 and TRBJ2-7; D ambiguous. Germline V gene sequence: CDR1 ENHRY, CDR2 SYGVKD. The CDR3 is 16 residues long. V was shortened by 0 bases and J by 3 bases, with 15 bases between the two germline ends.

CDR3 sequence (DNA): TGCGCCAGCAGCTTGGACGGGACAGGTGGATACAATGAGCAGTACTTC. Residues: CASSLDGTGGYNEQYF. The V and J genes are TRBV5-1 and TRBJ2-1; 8 bases match TRBD1. The DNA matches TRBJ2-7 better at its end, which makes the J call doubtful. There are 16 residues in the CDR3. The germline CDR1 and CDR2 sequences are SGHRS and YFSETQ.

This clonotype has just a few counts. A much larger clone lies one base from this, so it may be a read error. The gene calls are TRBV20-1 and TRBJ2-5; D is undetermined. The CDR3 sequence is 15 residues long. V was clipped by 3 bases and J by 11 bases, with 25 bases between them. Per germline, CDR1 DFQATT and CDR2 SNEGSKA (reference sequence). CDR3 in DNA: TGCAGTGCTAGTTCCCCTCGGACCGGAAGTTATGAGCAGTACTTC. This sequence encodes CSASSPRTGSYEQYF.

The CDR3 region is CASSLRRGANVLTF. As DNA, the CDR3 is TGTGCCAGCAGCTTAAGACGAGGGGCCAACGTCCTGACTTTC. The chain combines TRBV7-2 with TRBJ2-6; D is uncertain. The CDR3 loop spans 14 amino acids. Trimming stripped 2 bases from V and 4 bases from J, with 6 bases between. The germline gives CDR1 SGHTA, CDR2 FQGNSA.

The chain employs TRBV10-3 and TRBJ1-1; D is unclear. Looked up from germline, CDR1 is ENHRY and CDR2 is SYGVKD. Trimming cost V 6 bases and J 7 bases, with 21 bases left between them. The CDR3 consists of 15 residues. CDR3 nucleotide sequence: TGTGCCATCAGCGAGAGTGGCGGGTTCTTTGGTGAAGCTTTCTTT. This codes for CAISESGGFFGEAFF.

The chain has TRBV20-1 and TRBJ1-2, with D tentatively TRBD1 (6 bases). Per germline, CDR1 DFQATT and CDR2 SNEGSKA (reference sequence). The CDR3 has 14 amino acids. Trimming removed 3 bases from V and 3 bases from J, with 14 bases in between. In nucleotides, the CDR3 is TGCAGTGCTAGTGCGGGGGCGCTGGACTATGGCTACACCTTC. Protein sequence: CSASAGALDYGYTF.

The chain combines TRBV5-1 with TRBJ2-7; the match to TRBD1 covers 7 bases. Trimming removed 3 bases from V and 3 bases from J; junction bases left unmatched: 6. Germline CDR1 reads SGHRS; CDR2 reads YFSETQ. The CDR3 contains 14 residues. The DNA of the CDR3 is TGCGCCAGCAGCTCGGGACAGACAAACTACGAGCAGTACTTC. Its protein product is CASSSGQTNYEQYF.

In this sample, this clonotype turned up a few times. The chain combines TRBV10-3 with TRBJ2-7, with 9 bases that match TRBD1. Germline CDR1 and CDR2: ENHRY and SYGVKD. J lost 2 bases, V lost 6 bases, and 8 bases had no gene match. This CDR3 spans 15 amino acids. CDR3 in amino acids: CAIRGPGQGTYEQYF. The CDR3 DNA reads TGTGCCATCAGAGGCCCGGGACAGGGCACCTACGAGCAGTACTTC.

This clonotype occurred once. The chain joins TRBV2 to TRBJ2-7; D tentatively reads TRBD1 or TRBD2 (5 bases each). V lost 4 bases and J lost 10, with 20 bases in between. The CDR3 runs 14 residues. Germline V gene lookup returns CDR1 SNHLY and CDR2 FYNNEI. CDR3 protein: CASSAYSGTSDQYF. CDR3 sequence (DNA): TGTGCCAGCAGTGCCTACTCCGGGACCTCAGACCAGTACTTC.

The chain has TRBV5-5 and TRBJ2-1; the D gene is possibly TRBD2 (6 bases). The CDR3 is made up of 15 amino acids. Trimming cost V 6 bases and J 11 bases, with 24 bases left between them. Germline CDR1 reads SGHKS; CDR2 reads YYEKEE (reference sequence). In DNA form, the CDR3 reads TGTGCCAGCATCCCCGGGACTCTCGCTGGGAATAAGCAGTTCTTC. Encoded protein: CASIPGTLAGNKQFF.

This clonotype was counted only a few times. The chain combines TRBV7-2 with TRBJ1-1, with D unclear. The CDR3 spans 14 residues. Trimming pared 1 base from V and 0 bases from J, leaving 6 bases between. Germline V gene lookup returns CDR1 SGHTA and CDR2 FQGNSA. The CDR3 protein is CASSLGPMNTEAFF. The CDR3 coding sequence is TGTGCCAGCAGCTTAGGCCCCATGAACACTGAAGCTTTCTTT.

At least ten counts were recorded for this clonotype. V is TRBV7-8 and J is TRBJ2-5, with 7 positions matching TRBD2. The CDR3 length is 16 residues. Germline V gene lookup returns CDR1 SGHVS and CDR2 FQNEAQ. Trimming at V came to 5 bases and at J to 4 bases, leaving 13 bases not matched to a gene. CDR3 region: CASSPASGSGGETQYF. DNA of the CDR3: TGTGCCAGCAGCCCAGCTAGCGGATCGGGGGGAGAGACCCAGTACTTC.

The rearrangement uses TRBV27 and TRBJ2-7, with TRBD2 identical over 15 bases. V was clipped by 7 bases and J by 9 bases; unmatched bases: 7. Looked up from germline, CDR1 is MNHEY and CDR2 is SMNVEV (reference sequence). This CDR3 is built from 14 residues. The CDR3 nucleotides read TGTGCCAGCAACTTCGGACTAGCGGGAGGGGGGCAGTACTTC. Amino acids: CASNFGLAGGGQYF.

This clonotype was seen only a few times. The genes are TRBV7-3 and TRBJ2-5; D possibly corresponds to TRBD1 (5 bases). Trimming pared 4 bases from V and 5 bases from J, leaving 11 bases between. This CDR3 spans 13 amino acids. Germline V gene lookup returns CDR1 SGHTA and CDR2 FQGTGA. The CDR3 DNA reads TGTGCCAGCAGCTGGGGCGAAGGGGAGACCCAGTACTTC. Translation gives CASSWGEGETQYF.

In its sample, this clonotype was seen a few times. V usage is TRBV27 and J usage is TRBJ2-7, with 9 nucleotides matching TRBD2. Matching the DNA end better, TRBJ2-5 makes the J call doubtful. The CDR3 length is 18 residues. Germline CDR1 MNHEY, CDR2 SMNVEV (reference sequence). CDR3 nucleotide sequence: TGTGCCAGCAGTTCTACGGGAAGGGGGGCTAGCGGGAAACGGACCCAGTACTTC. As protein: CASSSTGRGASGKRTQYF.

This clonotype was recorded many times. J is TRBJ2-7 and V is TRBV20-1; maybe TRBD2 (7 bases). The germline V gene encodes CDR1 DFQATT and CDR2 SNEGSKA (reference sequence). The ends were cut back, 5 bases at V and 0 bases at J, with 14 bases in the middle. The CDR3 has 14 residues. CDR3 residues: CSALAGAYSYEQYF. The CDR3 DNA reads as TGCAGTGCTCTGGCGGGGGCTTACTCCTACGAGCAGTACTTC.

The rearrangement uses TRBV9 and TRBJ2-1; D may correspond to TRBD1 or TRBD2 (5 bases each). The V end was cut by 1 base, the J end by 3 bases, with 8 bases between. The CDR3 is made up of 14 amino acids. From germline, CDR1 is SGDLS and CDR2 YYNGEE. CDR3: CASSVWDGYNEQFF. Written as DNA, the CDR3 is TGTGCCAGCAGCGTATGGGACGGCTACAATGAGCAGTTCTTC.

As for this clonotype: A read error may produce the germline difference seen at one junction end. The gene calls are TRBV5-8 and TRBJ2-5, with TRBD1 identical over 8 bases. The closer fit of TRBJ2-7 to the DNA end suggests the J call may be wrong. The CDR3 loop spans 14 amino acids. Germline V gene lookup returns CDR1 SGHTS and CDR2 YDEGEE. The CDR3 nucleotides read TGTGCCGGCAGCTTCAGGGGGCAACCCTACGAGCAGTACTTC. This encodes CAGSFRGQPYEQYF.

CDR3 in DNA: TGTGCCACCAGCAGAGATAGGGTTCAGCCCCAGCATTTT. It yields the protein CATSRDRVQPQHF. The rearrangement uses TRBV15 and TRBJ1-5; D gene uncertain. The CDR3 covers 13 residues. Trimming stripped 0 bases from V and 6 bases from J, with 6 bases between. The V gene's germline CDR1 is LNHNV and CDR2 YYDKDF (reference sequence). The full variable domain, completed using reference TRBV15 and TRBJ1-5, is DAMVIQNPRYQVTQFGKPVTLSCSQTLNHNVMYWYQQKSSQAPKLLFHYYDKDFNNEADTPDNFQSRRPNTSFCFLDIRSPGLGDTAMYLCATSRDRVQPQHFGDGTRLSIL.

The chain is built from TRBV27 and TRBJ2-3; D uncertain. CDR3 size: 13 residues. The V end lost 5 bases, the J end lost 6 bases, and 12 bases lay between the germline ends. Germline CDR1 reads MNHEY; CDR2 reads SMNVEV (reference sequence). CDR3 sequence: CASSAALQDTQYF. Written as DNA, the CDR3 is TGTGCCAGCAGTGCTGCCCTCCAGGATACGCAGTATTTT.

The chain has TRBV18 and TRBJ1-6; the D gene is possibly TRBD1 (5 bases). Germline CDR1 reads KGHSH; CDR2 reads LQKENI. CDR3 size: 16 residues. V gave up 3 bases and J gave up 5 bases, with 14 bases separating them. The CDR3 loop reads CASSPRQNSDNSPLHF. The CDR3 DNA reads as TGTGCCAGCTCACCGAGACAGAACAGCGATAATTCACCCCTCCACTTT. Filled out from reference TRBV18 and TRBJ1-6, the complete variable domain reads NAGVMQNPRHLVRRRGQEARLRCSPMKGHSHVYWYRQLPEEGLKFMVYLQKENIIDESGMPKERFSAEFPKEGPSILRIQQVVRGDSAAYFCASSPRQNSDNSPLHFGNGTRLTVT.

The CDR3 DNA sequence: TGTGCCAGCAGTTTAGTTGTGGGCTCCTACGGGCAGTACTTC. Translation: CASSLVVGSYGQYF. The chain is built from TRBV28 and TRBJ2-5; D gene unclear. The CDR3 covers 14 residues. CDR1 MDHEN and CDR2 SYDVKM come from the germline V gene. V was cut by 2 bases and J by 11 bases, with 18 bases left in between.

In its sample, this clonotype was seen a few times. The CDR3 loop is CSATFFGAGYNEQFF. The CDR3 DNA follows: TGCAGTGCTACCTTCTTCGGGGCGGGGTACAATGAGCAGTTCTTC. The chain links TRBV20-1 to TRBJ2-1; D might be TRBD2 (6 bases). The V gene's germline CDR1 is DFQATT and CDR2 SNEGSKA (reference sequence). The CDR3 consists of 15 residues. The V end was cut by 4 bases, the J end by 4 bases, with 17 bases between.

This clonotype appeared many times. The chain links TRBV9 to TRBJ1-1; D is perhaps TRBD1 (5 bases). The CDR3 has 15 amino acids. Between the trimmed V and J ends, which lost 4 bases and 6 bases, there was a span of 19 bases. Per the germline V gene, CDR1 is SGDLS and CDR2 is YYNGEE. DNA for the CDR3: TGTGCCAGCAGCCGTAGACCGGGGGGGGGACCTGAAGCTTTCTTT. It specifies CASSRRPGGGPEAFF.

The J gene is TRBJ2-5, the V gene TRBV20-1, with D perhaps matching TRBD1 (6 bases). The germline V gene encodes CDR1 DFQATT and CDR2 SNEGSKA (reference sequence). Trimming took 2 bases from V and 2 from J, leaving 9 bases between them. The CDR3 has 13 residues. The CDR3 sequence is CSARRDIQETQYF. The CDR3 nucleotides read TGCAGTGCTAGACGGGACATACAAGAGACCCAGTACTTC.

The sample holds a few counts of this clonotype. The chain carries TRBV10-3 and TRBJ2-3; D unclear. The V gene's germline CDR1 is ENHRY and CDR2 SYGVKD. CDR3 size: 13 residues. The germline V and J ends were trimmed by 4 bases and 0 bases, with 5 bases remaining between them. The CDR3 sequence is CAISALSTDTQYF. CDR3 nucleotide sequence: TGTGCCATCAGTGCGCTGAGCACAGATACGCAGTATTTT.